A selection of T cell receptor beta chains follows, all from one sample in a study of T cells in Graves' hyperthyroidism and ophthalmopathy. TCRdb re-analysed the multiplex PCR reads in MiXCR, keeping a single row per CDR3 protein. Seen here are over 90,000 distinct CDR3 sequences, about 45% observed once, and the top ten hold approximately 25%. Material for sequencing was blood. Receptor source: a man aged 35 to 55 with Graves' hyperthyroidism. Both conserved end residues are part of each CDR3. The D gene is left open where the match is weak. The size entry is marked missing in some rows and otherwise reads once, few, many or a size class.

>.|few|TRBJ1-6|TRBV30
TGTGCCTGGTCGGACAACTATTCACCCCTCCACTTT
CAWSDNYSPLHF
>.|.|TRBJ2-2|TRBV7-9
TGTGCCAGCAGCCCGGGACAGCTGTTTTTT
CASSPGQLFF
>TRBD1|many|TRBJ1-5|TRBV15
TGTGCCACCAGCCGGGACAGTAGCAATCAGCCCCAGCATTTT
CATSRDSSNQPQHF
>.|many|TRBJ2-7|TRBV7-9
TGTGCCTCCGGACCGAGTTTGGGAAAAACCTACGTGCAGTACTTC
CASGPSLGKTYVQYF
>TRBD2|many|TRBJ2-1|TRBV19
TGTGCCAGTAGTATAGACGTTAGCGGGAGGGGCGATGAGCAGTTCTTC
CASSIDVSGRGDEQFF
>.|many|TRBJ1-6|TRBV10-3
TGTGCCATCAGCCCAACAGGAGGGGATAATTCACCCCTCCACTTT
CAISPTGGDNSPLHF
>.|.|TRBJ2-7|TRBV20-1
TGCAGTGCGACCGCGAACGAGCAGTACTTC
CSATANEQYF
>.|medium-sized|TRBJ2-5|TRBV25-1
TGTGCCAGCTCCCCGGGACGAAGAGGTGAGACCCAGTACTTC
CASSPGRRGETQYF
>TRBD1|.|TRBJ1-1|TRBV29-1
TGCAGCGTCAACGGACAGGGGGTCCCCGAAGCTTTCTTT
CSVNGQGVPEAFF
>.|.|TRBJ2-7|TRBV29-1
TGCAGCGCAGGGACGCCCTACGAGCAGTACTTC
CSAGTPYEQYF
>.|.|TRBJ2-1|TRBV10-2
TGCGCCAGCAGGACCCGGGGTACCTACAATGAGCAGTTCTTC
CASRTRGTYNEQFF
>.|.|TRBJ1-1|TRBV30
TGTGCCTGGGGAGGGGGGGGGACTGAAGCTTTCTTT
CAWGGGGTEAFF
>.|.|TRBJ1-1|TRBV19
TGTGCCAGTAGTCCGTCCACGGGGAACATGAACACTGAAGCTTTCTTT
CASSPSTGNMNTEAFF
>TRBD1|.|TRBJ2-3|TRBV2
TGTGCCAGCAGTGAAATCAGGGGGACAGATACGCAGTATTTT
CASSEIRGTDTQYF
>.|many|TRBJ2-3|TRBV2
TGTGCCAGCAATAACTATCTGGGAATCACAGATACGCAGTATTTT
CASNNYLGITDTQYF
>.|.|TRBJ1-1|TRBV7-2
TGTGCCAGCAGCTTAGAGGTCAGCACTGAAGCTTTCTTT
CASSLEVSTEAFF
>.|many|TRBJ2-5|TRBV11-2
TGTGCCAGCAGCTTAGCCTCTCGTGTCTTATGGGGGACGGAAGAGACCCAGTACTTC
CASSLASRVLWGTEETQYF
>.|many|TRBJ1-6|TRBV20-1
TGCAGTGCTAGAGATGGGTCAGGTTCCTATAATTCACCCCTCCACTTT
CSARDGSGSYNSPLHF
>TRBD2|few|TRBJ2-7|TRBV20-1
TGCAGTGCTAGGGGGGTTAGCGGGGGCCCCTACGAGCAGTACTTC
CSARGVSGGPYEQYF
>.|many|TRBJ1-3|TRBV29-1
TGCAGCGTCCTACTAGGAAACACCATATATTTT
CSVLLGNTIYF
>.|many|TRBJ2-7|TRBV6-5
TGTGCCAGCAGTTACTCACGGGTGAGCTCCTACGAGCAGTACTTC
CASSYSRVSSYEQYF
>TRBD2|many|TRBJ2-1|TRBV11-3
TGTGCCAGCAGCGCCGGACTAGCGGCCCCCATCGGGGCTGAGCAGTTCTTC
CASSAGLAAPIGAEQFF
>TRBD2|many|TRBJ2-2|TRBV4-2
TGTGCCAGCAGCCAAGAAGGACTAGCGAGGGAGCTGTTTTTT
CASSQEGLARELFF
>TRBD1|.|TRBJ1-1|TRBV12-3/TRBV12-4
TGTGCCAGCGGCCAACAGGGGGCGAGAGACGGAACTGAAGCTTTCTTT
CASGQQGARDGTEAFF
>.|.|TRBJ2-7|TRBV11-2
TGTGCCAGCAGCTTAGTGGGGACCTACGAGCAGTACTTC
CASSLVGTYEQYF
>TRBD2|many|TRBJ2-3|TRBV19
TGTGCCAGTAGTATCGGGACTAGCGGGTTTGATACGCAGTATTTT
CASSIGTSGFDTQYF
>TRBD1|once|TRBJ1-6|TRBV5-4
TGTGCCAGCAGCGGAGGAGGGGGCGGCTGTAATTCACCCCTCCACTTT
CASSGGGGGCNSPLHF
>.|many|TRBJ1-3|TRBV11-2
TGTGCCAGCAGGAATACATGGGACACCATATATTTT
CASRNTWDTIYF
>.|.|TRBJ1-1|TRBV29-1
TGCAGGGTTGAAGTGGCGAACACTGAAGCTTTCTTT
CRVEVANTEAFF
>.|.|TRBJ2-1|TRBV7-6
TGTGCCAGCAGCCTCTCCCCTCTAGCGTCCGCTACTGAGCAGTTCTTC
CASSLSPLASATEQFF
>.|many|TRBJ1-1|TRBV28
TGTGCCAGCAGGGCAAGAAACACTGAAGCTTTCTTT
CASRARNTEAFF
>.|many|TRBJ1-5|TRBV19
TGTGCCAGTAAGGGTTTGACAGAAAGTCAGCCCCAGCATTTT
CASKGLTESQPQHF
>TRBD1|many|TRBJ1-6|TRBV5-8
TGTGCCAGCAGCGGCGGGGGACAGGGGGCAGGTTCACCCCTCCACTTT
CASSGGGQGAGSPLHF
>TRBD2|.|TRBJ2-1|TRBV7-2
TGTGCCAGCAGCCCCGGGACTAGGGGGGGCAACCTTTACAATGAGCAGTTCTTC
CASSPGTRGGNLYNEQFF
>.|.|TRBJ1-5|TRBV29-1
TGCAGCGTTGGGGAGGGAGATCAGCCCCAGCATTTT
CSVGEGDQPQHF
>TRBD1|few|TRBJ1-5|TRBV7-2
TGTGCCAGCAGCTTAGTGGGGACAGGGGTCAATCAGCCCCAGCATTTT
CASSLVGTGVNQPQHF